Listed here are 11 T cell receptor beta chains from one sample, sequenced in a study of shared clonotypes between healthy human individuals. Data came from immunoSEQ multiplex PCR; TCRdb stores just in-frame clones and leaves some out. This table has 2,500,000 or so clones, 90% to 95% appearing once. Material for sequencing was naive CD4+ T cells from PBMCs. Subset defined: CD45RA+ positively selected. The receptor set was obtained from a man between 18 and 29 years old in good health. Some clones in this sample may be carry-over from other donors' samples.

The chain has TRBV6-6 and TRBJ2-2, with D perhaps being TRBD1 or TRBD2 (5 bases each). This CDR3 is 15 amino acids long. V dropped 6 bases and J dropped 4 bases, with 15 bases sitting between them. Looked up from germline, CDR1 is MNHNY and CDR2 is SVGAGI (reference sequence). CDR3 sequence reads: CASRKGDGRTGELFF. CDR3 sequence (DNA): TGTGCCAGCAGAAAAGGGGACGGACGCACCGGGGAGCTGTTTTTT.

As to this clone: Other DNA sequences within the sample encode an identical CDR3. This chain connects TRBV5-1 to TRBJ1-5; D remains ambiguous. V lost 5 bases and J 2 bases, leaving 14 bases between the germline ends. Germline V gives CDR1 SGHRS, CDR2 YFSETQ. CDR3 length equals 15 residues. CDR3 amino acids: CASSRDPLGNQPQHF. Written as DNA, the CDR3 is TGCGCCAGCAGTCGTGACCCTCTCGGCAATCAGCCCCAGCATTTT.

The V and J genes are TRBV6-5 and TRBJ2-1, with no clear D. The CDR3 sequence is 13 residues long. Between the trimmed V and J ends, which lost 5 bases and 4 bases, there was a span of 9 bases. The germline CDR1 and CDR2 sequences are MNHEY and SVGAGI. Written as DNA, the CDR3 is TGTGCCAGCAGTAAGGACGGGTACAATGAGCAGTTCTTC. This encodes CASSKDGYNEQFF.

The chain links TRBV15 to TRBJ1-5, with D perhaps matching TRBD1 (5 bases). Germline loops: CDR1 LNHNV, CDR2 YYDKDF (reference sequence). There are 16 residues in the CDR3. V was trimmed by 2 bases and J by 0 bases, leaving 11 bases between them. In DNA form, the CDR3 reads TGTGCCACCAGCAGATTGGTGACAGTTAGCAATCAGCCCCAGCATTTT. Protein sequence: CATSRLVTVSNQPQHF. Full variable domain (outside the CDR3, taken from reference TRBV15 and TRBJ1-5): DAMVIQNPRYQVTQFGKPVTLSCSQTLNHNVMYWYQQKSSQAPKLLFHYYDKDFNNEADTPDNFQSRRPNTSFCFLDIRSPGLGDTAMYLCATSRLVTVSNQPQHFGDGTRLSIL.

V is TRBV19 and J is TRBJ2-7; 11 bases fit TRBD1. V was clipped by 5 bases and J by 3 bases; unmatched bases: 6. Germline CDR1 LNHDA, CDR2 SQIVND (reference sequence). The CDR3 has 15 residues. CDR3 in amino acids: CASSGLGTGGYEQYF. The CDR3 nucleotides are TGTGCCAGTAGTGGCCTAGGGACAGGGGGCTACGAGCAGTACTTC.

This chain links TRBV9 with TRBJ1-1; D not certain. Trimming removed 0 bases at V and 8 bases at J, with 14 bases between. The CDR3 spans 14 residues. The germline CDR1 and CDR2 sequences are SGDLS and YYNGEE. The CDR3 DNA reads as TGTGCCAGCAGCGTAGGTATGTCGCCGGGGGAAGCTTTCTTT. Residues: CASSVGMSPGEAFF.

The chain uses TRBV4-3 and TRBJ1-4; D is possibly TRBD1 (6 bases). With 2 bases removed from V and 2 bases from J, the gap between germline ends came to 9 bases. The length of the CDR3 is 15 residues. Germline V CDR1 and CDR2: LGHNA, YSLEER. CDR3 nucleotides: TGCGCCAGCAGCCAACAGGGGAACACTAATGAAAAACTGTTTTTT. Amino acids: CASSQQGNTNEKLFF.

This chain uses TRBV6-6 with TRBJ2-1; no definite D call. This CDR3 comprises 15 residues. Trimming shortened V by 2 bases and J by 8 bases, and 16 bases separated the two germline ends. Germline lookup yields CDR1 MNHNY and CDR2 SVGAGI (reference sequence). The CDR3 is CASSYSGGSVDEQFF. The CDR3 DNA reads as TGTGCCAGCAGTTACAGTGGCGGATCGGTGGATGAGCAGTTCTTC.

The chain employs TRBV28 and TRBJ1-2; D ambiguous. The length of the CDR3 is 13 residues. Per the germline V gene, CDR1 is MDHEN and CDR2 is SYDVKM. Trimming shortened V by 10 bases and J by 8 bases, and 20 bases separated the two germline ends. CDR3 region: CAISLLGPAGYTF. The CDR3 DNA sequence: TGTGCCATTTCGTTGCTGGGCCCAGCGGGCTACACCTTC.

The J gene is TRBJ1-5, the V gene TRBV6-1, with D hard to call. Per the germline V gene, CDR1 is MNHNS and CDR2 is SASEGT. V lost 6 bases and J lost 5, with 11 bases in between. The CDR3 loop spans 13 amino acids. The CDR3 spells CASRLLRDQPQHF. CDR3 coding DNA: TGTGCCAGCAGGCTACTCCGGGATCAGCCCCAGCATTTT.

On this clone itself: The sample contains more than one DNA sequence encoding this CDR3. The chain couples TRBV5-1 to TRBJ2-1; 8 nucleotides match TRBD2. Trimming at V came to 4 bases and at J to 4 bases, leaving 7 bases not matched to a gene. CDR3 size: 15 residues. In germline, CDR1 is SGHRS, CDR2 YFSETQ. The CDR3 loop is CASSLLTGGYNEQFF. The CDR3 DNA is TGCGCCAGCAGCCTACTGACGGGAGGGTACAATGAGCAGTTCTTC.